This T cell receptor beta chain derives from a study of sequential checkpoint blockade in melanoma. Here immunoSEQ multiplex PCR was the method, and the copy in TCRdb shows in-frame clones only, minus some. This table holds 27,000 or so clones, over 60% found once. The V end was cut by 6 bases, the J end by 0 bases, with 18 bases between. The germline CDR1 and CDR2 sequences are LGHNA and YSLEER. This CDR3 is built from 18 residues. As for treatment: randomized to nivolumab then ipilimumab (arm A) or the reverse (arm B). The gene calls are TRBV4-3 and TRBJ2-6, with D hard to call. Specimen: CD8+ T cells sorted from blood (inferred from file names), collected from a patient given nivolumab and ipilimumab in sequence. This TCR derives from a human donor with melanoma. CDR3 sequence: CASRLLGYPSSGANVLTF. The CDR3 region has the DNA TGCGCCAGCAGGCTGCTGGGCTACCCAAGCTCTGGGGCCAACGTCCTGACTTTC.